This T cell receptor beta chain was identified during a study of beta chain features in type 1 diabetes. Study-wide context: Patients looked much like healthy donors when it came to age, gender and cell yields.

CD4+ naive, central memory, regulatory and stem cell-like memory cells were sorted via CD45RO/CCR7/CD25/CD127/CD95/CD27. The V and J ends lost 3 bases and 7 bases respectively, with 15 bases between them. CDR3 length equals 13 residues. The germline V gene has CDR1 GTSNPN and CDR2 SVGIG (reference sequence). Expressed TCRB transcripts were sequenced, since all the RNA that had been isolated was reverse transcribed. Measured with immunoSEQ multiplex PCR; TCRdb has only the in-frame clones, and not every one. The table has some 44,000 clones, approximately 51% seen once. The TCR originated in a woman aged 25 to 39 in good health. The sample consisted of stem cell memory CD4+ T cells from blood. This rearrangement joins TRBV30 to TRBJ1-1; a possible D gene is TRBD1 (6 bases). DNA of the CDR3: TGTGCCTGGAGATTATACAGGGTCGGTGAAGCTTTCTTT. Translated, it gives CAWRLYRVGEAFF.